This T cell receptor (beta chain) was captured by sequencing in a study of cytomegalovirus exposure and HLA in healthy donors. Findings and caveats of the study: Later analysis identified several of the most significant clusters that appeared linked to common viral pathogens. Indistinguishability led to the exclusion of some V segments, TRBV6-2 and TRBV6-3 included. According to the study, some 160 TCR beta chains were cytomegalovirus-associated. Presence/absence analyses supposed approximately even sequencing depth among donors.

Trimming left V 0 bases short and J 1 base short, with 6 bases between. CDR3 length equals 14 residues. Germline CDR1 ENHRY, CDR2 SYGVKD. Comment on this clone: Antigen specificity is unknown.

Primers for the PCR totalled 60 Vbeta and 13 Jbeta. Measured with immunoSEQ multiplex PCR; TCRdb has only the in-frame clones, and not every one. The table shows roughly 180,000 clones, with approximately 88% occurring only once. The receptor was isolated from a boy younger than 18 in good health and CMV-seronegative. This chain uses TRBV10-3 with TRBJ2-5; possible D gene TRBD2, 6 bases. The sequencing sample was made of PBMCs. CDR3 region: CAISESAGQETQYF. The CDR3 nucleotides are TGTGCCATCAGTGAGTCAGCGGGCCAAGAGACCCAGTACTTC.